This T cell receptor (beta chain) was documented in a study of brain T cells in children with intractable seizures. Overall study findings and caveats: Pre-surgery blood may have been undersampled, hiding some clones.

The method was immunoSEQ multiplex PCR; TCRdb's version includes in-frame clones alone and lacks a portion of them. The table lists about 340,000 clones, over 90% of them singletons. The CDR3 loop spans 13 amino acids. The V gene's germline CDR1 is GTSNPN and CDR2 SVGIG (reference sequence). V lost 3 bases and J 5 bases, leaving 13 bases between the germline ends. The sample holds one count of this clone. What it recognizes is unknown. As for time point: blood from clinic visit 5 months post-surgery; TSC patient then seizure free. Surgery cases with the highest brain T cell transcript signatures were chosen for sequencing. Pre-surgery treatment included at least one anti-epileptic drug.

Sequencing used peripheral blood, obtained more than 4 months after surgery. The chain links TRBV30 to TRBJ1-1; maybe TRBD1 (5 bases). This sequence was found in a boy less than two years old with tuberous sclerosis and intractable seizures. In nucleotides, the CDR3 is TGTGCCTGGAGGGGGGAACGAACGACTGAAGCTTTCTTT. Translating it yields CAWRGERTTEAFF.